The 22 T cell receptor beta chains in this list originate from one sample, sequenced in a study of blood T cell repertoires in COVID-19. Generated by immunoSEQ multiplex PCR, the TCRdb table keeps only in-frame clones and is missing some. This table holds 300,000 to 400,000 clones, more than 70% found once. The sequenced sample consisted of peripheral blood. The source is a woman in her forties or fifties who had recovered from COVID-19.

The rearrangement joins TRBV28 to TRBJ2-7, with a tentative D call TRBD1 (6 bases). V lost 3 bases to trimming and J lost 7 bases, with 13 bases between them. The CDR3 runs to 13 residues. The germline V gene has CDR1 MDHEN and CDR2 SYDVKM. CDR3 nucleotide sequence: TGTGCCAGCAGTTTCCAGGGGATTGGGGAGCAGTACTTC. It translates to CASSFQGIGEQYF. Using reference TRBV28 and TRBJ2-7 for the parts outside the CDR3, the full variable domain is DVKVTQSSRYLVKRTGEKVFLECVQDMDHENMFWYRQDPGLGLRLIYFSYDVKMKEKGDIPEGYSVSREKKERFSLILESASTNQTSMYLCASSFQGIGEQYFGPGTRLTVT.

The chain recombines TRBV27 with TRBJ2-7, with D perhaps TRBD1 (5 bases). Trimming stripped 3 bases from V and 3 bases from J, with 12 bases between. Germline CDR1 and CDR2: MNHEY and SMNVEV (reference sequence). This CDR3 contains 14 residues. For the CDR3, the DNA is TGTGCCAGCAGTTTGTCCAGGGTTAACTACGAGCAGTACTTC. It encodes CASSLSRVNYEQYF.

This sequence joins TRBV11-2 and TRBJ2-1; a weak D match, TRBD1 (5 bases). Germline V gives CDR1 SGHAT, CDR2 FQNNGV. Trimming took off 5 bases at V and 4 bases at J, with 9 bases between the two ends. The CDR3 covers 13 residues. Written as DNA, the CDR3 is TGTGCCAGCAGCAAGACAGTTTACAATGAGCAGTTCTTC. This translates into CASSKTVYNEQFF.

The rearrangement joins TRBV5-1 to TRBJ1-2; D might be TRBD1 (6 bases). Germline CDR1 is SGHRS and CDR2 is YFSETQ. The CDR3 has 14 residues. V lost 0 bases to trimming and J lost 4 bases, with 10 bases between them. The CDR3 DNA follows: TGCGCCAGCAGCTTGGCAGGGGTCGGCTATGGCTACACCTTC. Protein product: CASSLAGVGYGYTF. The full variable domain, its missing parts supplied by reference TRBV5-1 and TRBJ1-2, is KAGVTQTPRYLIKTRGQQVTLSCSPISGHRSVSWYQQTPGQGLQFLFEYFSETQRNKGNFPGRFSGRQFSNSRSEMNVSTLELGDSALYLCASSLAGVGYGYTFGSGTRLTVV.

The chain employs TRBV4-1 and TRBJ1-4, with D tentatively TRBD1 (5 bases). Germline CDR1 and CDR2: MGHRA and YSYEKL. Deletions cut 3 bases from V and 2 bases from J, with 7 bases between. The CDR3 has 14 residues. This chain's CDR3 is CASSHRATNEKLFF. The CDR3 coding sequence is TGCGCCAGCAGCCACAGGGCTACTAATGAAAAACTGTTTTTT.

The rearrangement links TRBV28 to TRBJ2-2, with 11 bases fitting TRBD2. Germline lookup yields CDR1 MDHEN and CDR2 SYDVKM. The CDR3 is 19 residues long. V shed 5 bases, J shed 6 bases, and the junction held 17 bases outside the gene matches. The CDR3 loop reads CASSTQTFSSGRYPGELFF. The CDR3 DNA is TGTGCCAGCAGTACGCAAACCTTTTCTAGCGGGAGGTACCCCGGGGAGCTGTTTTTT.

J is TRBJ2-3 and V is TRBV5-4; 10 bases are shared with TRBD2. CDR3 size: 16 residues. Per the germline V gene, CDR1 is SGHNT and CDR2 is YYREEE (reference sequence). V shed 3 bases and J 0 bases; nucleotides not matched to a gene: 4. Here the CDR3 DNA reads TGTGCCAGCAGCTCACTAGCGGGGATTAGCACAGATACGCAGTATTTT. This codes for CASSSLAGISTDTQYF. Looking up the rest from reference TRBV5-4 and TRBJ2-3 gives the full variable domain: ETGVTQSPTHLIKTRGQQVTLRCSSQSGHNTVSWYQQALGQGPQFIFQYYREEENGRGNFPPRFSGLQFPNYSSELNVNALELDDSALYLCASSSLAGISTDTQYFGPGTRLTVL.

The chain recombines TRBV5-1 with TRBJ1-4; 7 positions match TRBD1. Germline CDR1 and CDR2: SGHRS and YFSETQ. This CDR3 region has 14 residues. Trimming took 3 bases from V and 12 from J; bases not matched to a gene: 11. DNA of the CDR3: TGCGCCAGCAGCTCACAGGGGTCCGGGAGTGAACTGTTTTTT. Residues: CASSSQGSGSELFF.

The chain joins TRBV6-5 to TRBJ1-1, with D possibly TRBD1 on 5 matching bases. V gave up 4 bases and J gave up 0 bases, with 9 bases separating them. The germline CDR1 and CDR2 sequences are MNHEY and SVGAGI. The CDR3 loop spans 14 amino acids. The CDR3 loop is CASSFDSLNTEAFF. CDR3 nucleotides: TGTGCCAGCAGTTTCGACAGCCTGAACACTGAAGCTTTCTTT.

The V and J genes are TRBV4-1 and TRBJ2-2; the D gene is possibly TRBD1 (6 bases). CDR3 length: 16 amino acids. Germline V gene lookup returns CDR1 MGHRA and CDR2 YSYEKL. The germline V and J ends were trimmed by 0 bases and 6 bases, with 14 bases remaining between them. The CDR3: CASSQEAQGLAGELFF. CDR3 nucleotides: TGCGCCAGCAGCCAAGAGGCGCAGGGGCTGGCCGGGGAGCTGTTTTTT.

V and J are TRBV3-1 (or the pseudogene TRBV3-2) and TRBJ2-2; D possibly corresponds to TRBD2 (6 bases). CDR3 length: 15 residues. V lost 4 bases to trimming and J lost 7 bases, with 16 bases between them. Germline V gene data show CDR1 as LGHDT and CDR2 as YNNKEL (reference sequence). The CDR3 nucleotides read TGTGCCAGCAGCCGGATGGGGGGTCGTGGCGGGGAGCTGTTTTTT. Translating it yields CASSRMGGRGGELFF.

This clone was observed a single time. This sequence joins TRBV7-2 and TRBJ1-4; TRBD1 agrees at 7 bases. The CDR3 is 14 residues long. Germline V gives CDR1 SGHTA, CDR2 FQGNSA. Trimming removed 5 bases from V and 7 bases from J; junction bases left unmatched: 7. Here the CDR3 reads CASSGRDSGEKLFF. The DNA of the CDR3 is TGTGCCAGCAGCGGCCGGGACAGCGGTGAAAAACTGTTTTTT.

The chain has TRBV28 and TRBJ1-2; tentative D call: TRBD1 (6 bases). V shed 7 bases and J shed 5 bases, with 23 bases lying between them. The CDR3 is 16 amino acids. Germline values: CDR1 MDHEN, CDR2 SYDVKM. Written as DNA, the CDR3 is TGTGCCAGCACCTCCCCGGGACACCCTCTAGGGTATGGCTACACCTTC. Translating it yields CASTSPGHPLGYGYTF.

The chain combines TRBV5-5 with TRBJ1-2; no firm D call. V shed 4 bases and J shed 3 bases, with 10 bases lying between them. Per germline, CDR1 SGHKS and CDR2 YYEKEE (reference sequence). The CDR3 contains 13 residues. CDR3 coding DNA: TGTGCCAGCAGCGAGCGGGGATACTATGGCTACACCTTC. Its translation is CASSERGYYGYTF.

The CDR3 DNA sequence: TGTGCCAGCAGCGGTTTAAAGCGGGGAGGTTACGAGCAGTACTTC. Translation gives CASSGLKRGGYEQYF. The chain joins TRBV5-6 to TRBJ2-7, with 7 bases that match TRBD2. The CDR3 consists of 15 residues. J was trimmed by 4 bases and V by 4 bases; bases with no gene match: 11. CDR1 and CDR2 from the germline V gene are SGHDT and YYEEEE.

The V gene is TRBV7-2, the J gene TRBJ1-5, with 8 bases lining up with TRBD1. The ends lost 1 base at V and 10 bases at J; junction bases unmatched: 6. CDR3 size: 14 residues. Germline CDR1 reads SGHTA; CDR2 reads FQGNSA. CDR3: CASSLGGQDFPQHF. The CDR3 nucleotides read TGTGCCAGCAGCTTAGGGGGACAGGACTTTCCCCAGCATTTT.

V and J are TRBV9 and TRBJ1-2, with D unresolved. The CDR3 contains 13 residues. Trimming pared 0 bases from V and 6 bases from J, leaving 9 bases between. Germline V gene sequence: CDR1 SGDLS, CDR2 YYNGEE. CDR3 region: CASSVEAGDGYTF. The DNA of the CDR3 is TGTGCCAGCAGCGTAGAAGCGGGTGATGGCTACACCTTC.

The rearrangement uses TRBV7-8 and TRBJ2-1; 13 positions match TRBD2. Germline loops: CDR1 SGHVS, CDR2 FQNEAQ. The J segment lost 7 bases and the V segment lost 0 bases, leaving 6 bases of the junction unmatched. The length of the CDR3 is 17 residues. CDR3 DNA sequence: TGTGCCAGCAGCTTAGCTGCCGGACTAGCGGGAGTGAATGAGCAGTTCTTC. Protein: CASSLAAGLAGVNEQFF.

The chain is built from TRBV12-3 or TRBV12-4 and TRBJ1-2; D uncertain. This CDR3 is built from 13 residues. V gave up 7 bases and J gave up 4 bases, with 13 bases separating them. The CDR3 sequence: CASTYAASYGYTF. CDR3 bases: TGTGCCAGCACTTACGCGGCCTCCTATGGCTACACCTTC.

The rearrangement joins TRBV6-2 or TRBV6-3 to TRBJ1-5; D is uncertain. Trimming removed 6 bases from V and 6 bases from J, with 18 bases in between. Germline assignment: CDR1 MNHEY and CDR2 SVGEGT. The CDR3 is 15 residues long. The DNA for the CDR3 is TGTGCCAGCAGCTTCCGGATCGGCGGCGGTCAGCCCCAGCATTTT. It encodes CASSFRIGGGQPQHF.

The rearrangement uses TRBV18 and TRBJ1-6; 8 bases align to TRBD1. The CDR3 extends over 15 amino acids. Trimming took 8 bases from V and 7 from J; bases not matched to a gene: 10. Germline assignment: CDR1 KGHSH and CDR2 LQKENI. In DNA form, the CDR3 reads TGTGCCAGCCGAGGAACCGGGACAGGAAATTCACCCCTCCACTTT. This translates into CASRGTGTGNSPLHF.

The chain employs TRBV3-1 (or the pseudogene TRBV3-2) and TRBJ1-4; the D is unclear. V gave up 2 bases and J gave up 12 bases, with 19 bases separating them. The CDR3 has 15 residues. CDR1 is LGHDT and CDR2 is YNNKEL in the germline V gene (reference sequence). The CDR3 DNA reads as TGTGCCAGCAGCCAATTAGTCGGTGGCGGAGAAGAACTGTTTTTT. It encodes CASSQLVGGGEELFF.